This T cell receptor beta chain was found in a study of CD8 T cells in ankylosing spondylitis (dated by TCRdb to about 2017). At the level of the whole study: The study set out to find disease-linked TCR variants by profiling T cell receptor beta repertoires in ankylosing spondylitis patients and healthy donors. The full study cohort comprised around 23 ankylosing spondylitis patients and roughly 110 healthy donors. Peripheral blood samples were taken, and synovial fluid was additionally collected from ankylosing spondylitis patients. Results and caveats for the whole study, not just this receptor: A TCR beta motif of fewer than 10 highly homologous amino acid variants appeared characteristic of blood from ankylosing spondylitis patients. Significant enrichment of the disease-linked clones was reported in matched synovial fluid samples from ankylosing spondylitis patients. A CD8+ phenotype was shown by the disease-linked clones, which were found at relatively low frequencies in peripheral blood. Some of the motif variants had been reported before in the synovial fluid and blood of reactive arthritis patients, a finding that suggests common disease-initiation mechanisms.

Sequencing relied on an Illumina HiSeq 2500. Quantitative 5'-RACE with molecular barcodes was the method used to prepare the TCR beta libraries. Per the source publication's procedure: Disease-linked TCR variants were identified with a new computational method built on a probabilistic model of VDJ rearrangement. The public reads were quality trimmed at Q25 with fastp and then assembled into clones with MiXCR by TCRdb, keeping productive beta chains. Each record represents a unique CDR3 protein, reported with the most common genes and DNA among its rows. These V and J calls originate from TCRdb's pipeline instead of the authors' own analysis. The sample table shows about 700,000 distinct CDR3 sequences, and over 15% are seen once. The ten largest clones add up to about 20% of the sample. Unmatched junction bases come to 1, with V trimmed by 3 bases and J by 9 bases. CDR1 KGHDR and CDR2 SFDVKD are derived from the germline V gene. The CDR3 starts with the cysteine, ends with the phenylalanine, and has 13 residues. Here the CDR3 DNA is all that survives: 39 bases in frame from base 1.

In its sample, this clonotype was seen a few times. This clone's antigen is unknown. No much larger clone exists at a distance of one base, and base qualities are not known. This clonotype originated in a male donor with ankylosing spondylitis. The chain is made from TRBV24-1 and TRBJ2-1; TRBD2 lines up with 10 middle nucleotides. The material sequenced was blood, either unsorted or a sorted T cell fraction (not recorded which). CDR3 reads: CATSDRTSGEQFF. The DNA sequence is as follows: TGTGCCACCAGTGATAGGACTAGCGGTGAGCAGTTCTTC.